This T cell receptor beta chain stems from a study of blood T cell repertoires in COVID-19. Sequencing was performed with immunoSEQ multiplex PCR; in TCRdb, only in-frame clones are kept and a portion is missing. In the table there are 120,000 or so clones, more than 65% of which are singletons. In germline, CDR1 is SGHTA, CDR2 FQGNSA. The CDR3 sequence is 15 residues long. The V segment lost 0 bases and the J segment 7 bases; nucleotides outside the gene matches: 7. This clone was counted between two and nine times. The chain carries TRBV7-2 and TRBJ1-2, with 8 bases that match TRBD1. This clonotype originated in a woman between 70 and 85 years old with acute or convalescent COVID-19. The sample consisted of peripheral blood. CDR3: CASSLALDRAGGYTF. As DNA, the CDR3 is TGTGCCAGCAGCTTAGCGTTGGACAGGGCGGGTGGCTACACCTTC.